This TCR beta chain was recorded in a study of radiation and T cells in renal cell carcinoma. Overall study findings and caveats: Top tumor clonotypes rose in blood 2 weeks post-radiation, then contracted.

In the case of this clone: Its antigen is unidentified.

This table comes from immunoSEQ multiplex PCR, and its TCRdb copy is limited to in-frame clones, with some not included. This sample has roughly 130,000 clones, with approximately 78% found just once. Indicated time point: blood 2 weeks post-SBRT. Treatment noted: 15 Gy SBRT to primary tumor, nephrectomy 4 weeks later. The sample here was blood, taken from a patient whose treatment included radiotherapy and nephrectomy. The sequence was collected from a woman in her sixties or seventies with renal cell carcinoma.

The CDR3 DNA sequence: TGTGCCAGCAGCAGGGGACAGGTCGATCAGCCCCAGCATTTT. Its translation: CASSRGQVDQPQHF. V is TRBV6-6 and J is TRBJ1-5; 8 bases map to TRBD1. V lost 6 bases and J lost 5; bases outside the gene matches: 6. CDR3 length: 14 residues. Germline V gene data show CDR1 as MNHNY and CDR2 as SVGAGI (reference sequence).